A selection of T cell receptor beta chains follows, all from one sample in a study of technical replicates of blood from several donors. Sequenced by immunoSEQ multiplex PCR; TCRdb stores in-frame clones only, minus some. Of 70,000 to 85,000 clones listed, 95% are singletons. The specimen was T cells isolated from PBMCs. Receptors originate from a human donor in good health. Both conserved end residues are part of each CDR3. D genes are given only for firm matches. Size is omitted from some rows. Given values are once, few, many or a class for expanded clones.

J,D,V,size,CDR3,DNA
TRBJ2-2,TRBD1,TRBV14,.,CASSPALWGQTTGELFF,TGTGCCAGCAGCCCCGCCCTCTGGGGACAGACCACCGGGGAGCTGTTTTTT
TRBJ2-5,.,TRBV10-2,.,CASSGSPGYKGETQYF,TGCGCCAGCAGTGGTTCGCCGGGATACAAGGGAGAGACCCAGTACTTC
TRBJ1-5,TRBD1,TRBV27,.,CASRALNSGTGGTPLNQPQHF,TGTGCCAGCAGGGCCCTCAACTCCGGGACAGGGGGCACCCCCCTGAATCAGCCCCAGCATTTT
TRBJ2-1,TRBD2,TRBV27,.,CASSSQGLAGEKFF,TGTGCCAGCAGTTCGCAAGGACTAGCGGGGGAAAAGTTCTTC
TRBJ2-7,TRBD1,TRBV2,.,CASRDGQGAQYEQYF,TGTGCCAGCAGAGATGGACAGGGGGCCCAATACGAGCAGTACTTC
TRBJ2-7,.,TRBV11-2,once,CASSLAPPRVNYEQYF,TGTGCCAGCAGCTTGGCCCCTCCGAGGGTAAACTACGAGCAGTACTTC
TRBJ2-3,.,TRBV5-4,.,CASSLAWPDTQYF,TGTGCCAGCAGCTTGGCATGGCCAGATACGCAGTATTTT
TRBJ1-1,TRBD1,TRBV5-4,.,CASSPRWGQTNTEAFF,TGTGCCAGCAGCCCCCGGTGGGGACAGACGAACACTGAAGCTTTCTTT
TRBJ1-1,.,TRBV9,.,CASSVEGDTEAFF,TGTGCCAGCAGCGTAGAAGGGGACACTGAAGCTTTCTTT
TRBJ2-3,.,TRBV7-2,.,CASARDRGRLAGGTDTQYF,TGTGCCAGCGCCAGGGACAGGGGGCGACTAGCGGGAGGCACAGATACGCAGTATTTT
TRBJ1-5,.,TRBV27,.,CASSPTGTFNSNQPQHF,TGTGCCAGCAGCCCAACCGGGACATTCAATAGCAATCAGCCCCAGCATTTT
TRBJ1-2,.,TRBV5-1,.,CASSDPGLQVLGYTF,TGCGCCAGCAGCGATCCGGGACTTCAGGTCCTGGGCTACACCTTC
TRBJ2-5,.,TRBV11-2,once,CASSPSVVPQYF,TGTGCCAGCAGCCCATCAGTGGTCCCCCAGTACTTC
TRBJ2-3,TRBD2,TRBV7-7,.,CASSPGGGTDTQYF,TGTGCCAGCAGCCCCGGGGGGGGCACAGATACGCAGTATTTT
TRBJ1-2,.,TRBV20-1,.,CSARGLIGYTF,TGCAGTGCTAGAGGACTAATAGGCTACACCTTC
TRBJ1-2,.,TRBV5-4,.,CASSLAFREVSYGYTF,TGTGCCAGCAGCTTGGCCTTCAGGGAGGTGAGCTATGGCTACACCTTC
TRBJ1-6,TRBD1,TRBV5-4,.,CASSFGTGHSPLHF,TGTGCCAGCAGCTTCGGGACAGGGCATTCACCCCTCCACTTT
TRBJ2-2,.,TRBV28,.,CASSSGALMNTGELFF,TGTGCCAGCAGTTCAGGGGCACTAATGAACACCGGGGAGCTGTTTTTT
TRBJ1-4,.,TRBV6-5,once,CASRSGGVYEKLFF,TGTGCCAGCAGATCGGGGGGAGTCTACGAAAAACTGTTTTTT
TRBJ2-7,.,TRBV21-1,.,CASSNGRGIPSETPCSYEQYF,TGTGCCAGCAGCAACGGCAGGGGAATACCCTCAGAAACTCCCTGCTCCTACGAGCAGTACTTC
TRBJ2-7,TRBD1,TRBV6-1,.,CASSTGQGYYEQYF,TGTGCCAGCAGTACGGGACAGGGATACTACGAGCAGTACTTC
TRBJ2-7,TRBD2,TRBV4-2,.,CASSQEPFVSGVYEQYF,TGTGCCAGCAGCCAAGAGCCCTTCGTTAGCGGGGTCTACGAGCAGTACTTC
TRBJ1-1,TRBD1,TRBV9,.,CASSPHPQGALNTEAFF,TGTGCCAGCAGCCCGCACCCCCAGGGGGCTTTGAACACTGAAGCTTTCTTT
TRBJ2-1,TRBD1,TRBV5-1,.,CASSLVQGSYNEQFF,TGCGCCAGCAGCTTGGTACAGGGGTCCTACAATGAGCAGTTCTTC
TRBJ1-2,TRBD1,TRBV28,.,CASSLAGGGPDGYTF,TGTGCCAGCAGTTTGGCAGGGGGCGGGCCCGATGGCTACACCTTC
TRBJ2-1,TRBD1,TRBV5-4,once,CASSFDRGPYNEQFF,TGTGCCAGCAGCTTTGACAGGGGGCCTTACAATGAGCAGTTCTTC
TRBJ1-1,TRBD1,TRBV6-6,.,CASSPGQGYTEAFF,TGTGCCAGCAGTCCGGGACAGGGGTACACTGAAGCTTTCTTT
TRBJ1-2,TRBD1,TRBV28,.,CASSLLQGANYGYTF,TGTGCCAGCAGTTTATTACAGGGGGCTAACTATGGCTACACCTTC
TRBJ2-3,.,TRBV7-2,.,CASSLTPSPTDTQYF,TGTGCCAGCAGCCTAACCCCTTCCCCCACAGATACGCAGTATTTT
TRBJ1-3,TRBD1,TRBV5-1,once,CASSLTGDISGNTIYF,TGCGCCAGCAGCTTGACAGGGGATATCTCTGGAAACACCATATATTTT
TRBJ1-3,.,TRBV2,.,CASNRPGNTIYF,TGTGCCAGCAACAGGCCTGGAAACACCATATATTTT
TRBJ2-7,TRBD1,TRBV7-9,.,CASSFQRTGAAYEQYF,TGTGCCAGCAGCTTTCAGAGGACAGGGGCGGCCTACGAGCAGTACTTC
TRBJ2-2,.,TRBV7-6,.,CASSLKNGELFF,TGTGCCAGCAGTCTTAAAAACGGGGAGCTGTTTTTT
TRBJ1-1,.,TRBV10-1,once,CASSERRDGSNTEAFF,TGCGCCAGCAGTGAGCGGAGGGACGGTTCAAACACTGAAGCTTTCTTT
TRBJ1-1,.,TRBV18,.,CASSVDLGGTEAFF,TGTGCCAGCTCAGTAGACTTGGGTGGCACTGAAGCTTTCTTT
TRBJ2-5,.,TRBV5-1,.,CASSLEAIQETQYF,TGCGCCAGCAGCTTGGAAGCCATCCAAGAGACCCAGTACTTC
TRBJ2-3,TRBD2,TRBV9,few,CASSVAPLAGGLDTQYF,TGTGCCAGCAGCGTAGCCCCCCTTGCGGGGGGGTTGGATACGCAGTATTTT
TRBJ2-3,.,TRBV19,.,CASSATKGEADTQYF,TGTGCCAGTAGTGCGACGAAGGGAGAGGCAGATACGCAGTATTTT
TRBJ2-7,.,TRBV7-8,.,CASSLPIGLEYEQYF,TGTGCCAGCAGCTTACCTATTGGGTTGGAGTACGAGCAGTACTTC
TRBJ1-1,.,TRBV5-4,.,CASSLGGGLNTEAFF,TGTGCCAGCAGCTTGGGCGGGGGGCTGAACACTGAAGCTTTCTTT